The 4 T cell receptor beta chains below all came from one sample that was sequenced in a study of radiotherapy plus CTLA-4 blockade in lung cancer. The repertoire was sequenced with immunoSEQ multiplex PCR; TCRdb's copy has only in-frame clones and lacks some. The table shows tens of thousands of clones, with around four fifths occurring only once. Sequences were derived from peripheral blood, sampled from a patient treated with radiotherapy plus ipilimumab. These receptors all come from a human donor with non-small cell lung cancer who had stable disease on radiotherapy plus ipilimumab.

The chain joins TRBV6-6 to TRBJ2-3, with 8 bases lining up with TRBD2. CDR3 length: 13 amino acids. In germline, CDR1 is MNHNY, CDR2 SVGAGI (reference sequence). The CDR3 DNA reads TGTGCTAGCCGGCGGGAGGACACAGATACGCAGTATTTT. This gives the protein CASRREDTDTQYF.

The gene calls are TRBV15 and TRBJ2-5, with a tentative D call TRBD2 (6 bases). The ends were cut back, 1 base at V and 0 bases at J, with 15 bases in the middle. CDR3 size: 17 residues. Germline V CDR1 and CDR2: LNHNV, YYDKDF (reference sequence). The CDR3 region is CATSRGSFGGHQETQYF. CDR3 DNA sequence: TGTGCCACCAGCAGAGGCTCATTCGGGGGTCACCAAGAGACCCAGTACTTC.

This clone was found once. The gene calls are TRBV7-8 and TRBJ2-3, with D unresolved. V shed 1 base and J shed 4 bases, with 15 bases lying between them. The CDR3 covers 16 residues. Looked up from germline, CDR1 is SGHVS and CDR2 is FQNEAQ. CDR3 bases: TGTGCCAGCAGCTTAGAGGGCAGAGCAACCGCAGATACGCAGTATTTT. Amino acid sequence: CASSLEGRATADTQYF.

Regarding this clone: This same CDR3 is encoded by further DNA sequences in the sample. This chain joins TRBV6-5 and TRBJ1-5; D gene uncertain. V lost 0 bases, J lost 2 bases, and 11 bases lay in between. In germline, CDR1 is MNHEY, CDR2 SVGAGI. The length of the CDR3 is 16 residues. CDR3 loop: CASSYSSQGGNQPQHF. In DNA, the CDR3 is TGTGCCAGCAGTTACTCGAGTCAAGGAGGCAATCAGCCCCAGCATTTT.